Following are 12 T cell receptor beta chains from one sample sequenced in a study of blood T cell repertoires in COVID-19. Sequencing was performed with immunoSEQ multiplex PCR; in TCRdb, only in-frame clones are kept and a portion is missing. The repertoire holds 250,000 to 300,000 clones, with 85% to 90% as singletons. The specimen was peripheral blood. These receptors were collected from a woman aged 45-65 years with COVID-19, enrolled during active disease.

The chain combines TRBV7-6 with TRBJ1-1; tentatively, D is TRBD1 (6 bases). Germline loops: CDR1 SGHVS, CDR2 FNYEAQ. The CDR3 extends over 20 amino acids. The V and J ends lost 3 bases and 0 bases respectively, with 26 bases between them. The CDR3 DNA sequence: TGTGCCAGCAGCTTTAGGTACGGAGTACAGGGATCTTCTATGAACACTGAAGCTTTCTTT. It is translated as CASSFRYGVQGSSMNTEAFF.

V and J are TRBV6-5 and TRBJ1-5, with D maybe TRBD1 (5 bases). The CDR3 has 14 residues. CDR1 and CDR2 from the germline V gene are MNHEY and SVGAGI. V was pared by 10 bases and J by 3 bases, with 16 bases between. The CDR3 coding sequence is TGTGCCACGGGGGGGGGTAGGTCCAATCAGCCCCAGCATTTT. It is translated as CATGGGRSNQPQHF.

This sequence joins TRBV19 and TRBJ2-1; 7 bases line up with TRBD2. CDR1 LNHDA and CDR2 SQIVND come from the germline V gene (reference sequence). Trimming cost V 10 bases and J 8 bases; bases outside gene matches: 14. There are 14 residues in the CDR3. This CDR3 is CATKSRGGIDEQFF. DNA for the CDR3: TGTGCCACTAAATCCCGCGGGGGAATCGATGAGCAGTTCTTC. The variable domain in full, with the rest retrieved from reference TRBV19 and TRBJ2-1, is DGGITQSPKYLFRKEGQNVTLSCEQNLNHDAMYWYRQDPGQGLRLIYYSQIVNDFQKGDIAEGYSVSREKKESFPLTVTSAQKNPTAFYLCATKSRGGIDEQFFGPGTRLTVL.

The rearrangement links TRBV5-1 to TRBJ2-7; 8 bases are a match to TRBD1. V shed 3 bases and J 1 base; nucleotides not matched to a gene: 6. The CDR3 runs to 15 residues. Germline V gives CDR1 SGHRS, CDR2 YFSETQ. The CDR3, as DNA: TGCGCCAGCAGCTCAGGACAGGGTTTATCCTACGAGCAGTACTTC. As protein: CASSSGQGLSYEQYF.

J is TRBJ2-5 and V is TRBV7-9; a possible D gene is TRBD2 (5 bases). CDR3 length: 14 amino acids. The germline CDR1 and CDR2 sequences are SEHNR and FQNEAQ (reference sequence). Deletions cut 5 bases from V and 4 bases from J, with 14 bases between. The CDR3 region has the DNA TGTGCCAGCAGCCCTGATGAGGGTCTAGAGACCCAGTACTTC. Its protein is CASSPDEGLETQYF.

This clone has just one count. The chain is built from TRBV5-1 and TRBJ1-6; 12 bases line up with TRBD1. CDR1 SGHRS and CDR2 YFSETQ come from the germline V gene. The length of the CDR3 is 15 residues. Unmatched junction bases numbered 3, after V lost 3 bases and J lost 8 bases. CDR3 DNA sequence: TGCGCCAGCAGCTGGGGGACAGGGGGCGATTCACCCCTCCACTTT. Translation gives CASSWGTGGDSPLHF.

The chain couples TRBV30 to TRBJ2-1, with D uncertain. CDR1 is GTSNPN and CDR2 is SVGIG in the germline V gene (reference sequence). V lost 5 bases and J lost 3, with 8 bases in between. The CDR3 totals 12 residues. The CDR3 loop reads CAWGRVYNEQFF. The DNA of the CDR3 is TGTGCCTGGGGCCGGGTCTACAATGAGCAGTTCTTC.

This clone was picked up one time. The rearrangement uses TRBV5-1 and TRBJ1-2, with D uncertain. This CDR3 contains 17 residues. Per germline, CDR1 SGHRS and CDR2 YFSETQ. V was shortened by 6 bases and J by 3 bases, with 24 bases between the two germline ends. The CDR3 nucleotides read TGCGCCAGCAAACCATCCGATCATGGAGCGTTTGACTATGGCTACACCTTC. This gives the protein CASKPSDHGAFDYGYTF.

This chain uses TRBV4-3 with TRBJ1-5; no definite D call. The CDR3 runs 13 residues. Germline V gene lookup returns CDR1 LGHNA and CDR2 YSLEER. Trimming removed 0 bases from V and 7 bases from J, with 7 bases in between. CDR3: CASSQDRRQPQHF. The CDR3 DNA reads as TGCGCCAGCAGCCAAGATCGTCGGCAGCCCCAGCATTTT.

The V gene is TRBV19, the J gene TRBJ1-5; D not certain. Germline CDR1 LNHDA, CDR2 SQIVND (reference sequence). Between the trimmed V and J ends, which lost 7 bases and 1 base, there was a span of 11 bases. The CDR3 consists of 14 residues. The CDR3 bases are TGTGCCAGTACCCCGGCGGGGAGCAATCAGCCCCAGCATTTT. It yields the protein CASTPAGSNQPQHF.

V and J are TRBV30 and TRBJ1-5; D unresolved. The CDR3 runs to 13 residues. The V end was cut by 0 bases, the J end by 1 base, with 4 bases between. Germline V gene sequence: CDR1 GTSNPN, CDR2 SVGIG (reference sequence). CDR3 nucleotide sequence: TGTGCCTGGAGTGTACAGAGCAATCAGCCCCAGCATTTT. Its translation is CAWSVQSNQPQHF.

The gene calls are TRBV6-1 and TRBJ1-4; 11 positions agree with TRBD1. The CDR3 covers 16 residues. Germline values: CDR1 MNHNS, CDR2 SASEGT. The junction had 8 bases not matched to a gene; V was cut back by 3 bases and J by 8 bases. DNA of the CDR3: TGTGCCAGCAGTGAGGACAGGGGGCGTTCGATGGAAAAACTGTTTTTT. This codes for CASSEDRGRSMEKLFF.